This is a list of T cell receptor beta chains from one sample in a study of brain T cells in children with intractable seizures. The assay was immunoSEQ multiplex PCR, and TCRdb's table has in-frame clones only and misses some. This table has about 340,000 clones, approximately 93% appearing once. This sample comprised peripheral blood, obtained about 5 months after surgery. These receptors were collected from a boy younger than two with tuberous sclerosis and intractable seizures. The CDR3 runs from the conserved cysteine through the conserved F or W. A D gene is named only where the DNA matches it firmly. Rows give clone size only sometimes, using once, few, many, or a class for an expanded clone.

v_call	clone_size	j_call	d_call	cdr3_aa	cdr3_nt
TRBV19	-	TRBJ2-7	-	CASSIDRGTYEQYF	TGTGCCAGTAGTATAGATCGGGGCACATACGAGCAGTACTTC
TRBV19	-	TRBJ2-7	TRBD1	CASTPDRESSYEQYF	TGTGCCAGTACTCCGGACAGGGAGAGCTCCTACGAGCAGTACTTC
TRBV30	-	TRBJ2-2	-	CAWSEGSTNTGELFF	TGTGCCTGGAGTGAAGGGTCTACGAACACCGGGGAGCTGTTTTTT
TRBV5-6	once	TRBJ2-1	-	CASSRMTGSSSYNEQFF	TGTGCCAGCAGCCGGATGACGGGGAGTAGCTCCTACAATGAGCAGTTCTTC
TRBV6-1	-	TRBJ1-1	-	CASSEFRLGPTEAFF	TGTGCCAGCAGTGAATTTAGGTTAGGCCCCACTGAAGCTTTCTTT
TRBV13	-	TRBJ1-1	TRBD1	CASSSGQEAFF	TGTGCCAGCAGCTCAGGACAGGAGGCTTTCTTT
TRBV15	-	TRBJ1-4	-	CATSSDRRQGKLFF	TGTGCCACCAGCAGTGACAGACGGCAAGGAAAACTGTTTTTT
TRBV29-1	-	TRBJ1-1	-	CSVASGPLNTEAFF	TGCAGCGTCGCCTCGGGACCCTTGAACACTGAAGCTTTCTTT
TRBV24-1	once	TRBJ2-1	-	CATSDTNGNEQFF	TGTGCCACCAGTGACACAAATGGGAATGAGCAGTTCTTC
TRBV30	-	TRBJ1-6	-	CAWSPTLRTNSPLHF	TGTGCCTGGAGTCCCACCCTCAGGACCAATTCACCCCTCCACTTT
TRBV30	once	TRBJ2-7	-	CAWSTGSSYEQYF	TGTGCCTGGAGTACAGGGAGCTCCTACGAGCAGTACTTC
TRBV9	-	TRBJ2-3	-	CASSVSPTLTDTQYF	TGTGCCAGCAGCGTATCGCCTACCCTCACAGATACGCAGTATTTT
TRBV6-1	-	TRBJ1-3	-	CASSEQGTFGNTIYF	TGTGCCAGCAGTGAACAGGGGACCTTCGGAAACACCATATATTTT
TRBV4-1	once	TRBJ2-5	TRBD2	CASSQGLAGGVQETQYF	TGCGCCAGCAGCCAAGGCCTAGCGGGGGGAGTACAAGAGACCCAGTACTTC
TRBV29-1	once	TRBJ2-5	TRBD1	CSVARSGQGAKTQYF	TGCAGCGTTGCCCGATCGGGACAGGGGGCAAAGACCCAGTACTTC
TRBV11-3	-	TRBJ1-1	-	CASSPSGTEAFF	TGTGCCAGCAGCCCGAGTGGGACTGAAGCTTTCTTT
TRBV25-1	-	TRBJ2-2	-	CASSELSGELFF	TGTGCCAGCAGTGAATTATCCGGGGAGCTGTTTTTT
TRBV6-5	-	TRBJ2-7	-	CASSSNSKVGHPF	TGTGCCAGCAGTTCAAATTCGAAGGTTGGACACCCCTTC
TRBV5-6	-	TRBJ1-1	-	CASSLGQEAFF	TGTGCCAGCAGCTTGGGACAGGAAGCTTTCTTT
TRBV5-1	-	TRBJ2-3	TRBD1	CASSLGDRVFSQYF	TGCGCCAGCAGCTTGGGGGACAGGGTGTTCTCGCAGTATTTT
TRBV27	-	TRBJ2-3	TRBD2	CASSFGGLAGADTQYF	TGTGCCAGCAGTTTTGGGGGACTAGCGGGCGCAGATACGCAGTATTTT
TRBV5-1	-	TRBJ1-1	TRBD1	CASSPGDRDRTEAFF	TGCGCCAGCAGCCCGGGGGACAGGGACCGCACTGAAGCTTTCTTT
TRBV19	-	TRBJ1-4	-	CASSISGSTNEKLFF	TGTGCCAGTAGTATCTCCGGCTCAACTAATGAAAAACTGTTTTTT
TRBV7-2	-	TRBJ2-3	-	CASSLVSGSADTQYF	TGTGCCAGCAGCTTAGTCTCCGGGAGTGCGGATACGCAGTATTTT
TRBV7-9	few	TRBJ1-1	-	CASSLDGGTEAFF	TGTGCCAGCAGCTTAGATGGGGGGACTGAAGCTTTCTTT
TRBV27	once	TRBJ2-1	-	CASRPAGTLSYNEQFF	TGTGCCAGCAGACCCGCCGGGACCCTCTCCTACAATGAGCAGTTCTTC
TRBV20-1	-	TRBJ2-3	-	CSARVSDTQYF	TGCAGTGCTAGAGTATCAGATACGCAGTATTTT
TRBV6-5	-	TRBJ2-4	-	CASKVRAGGNIQYF	TGTGCCAGCAAGGTCCGGGCCGGGGGAAACATTCAGTACTTC
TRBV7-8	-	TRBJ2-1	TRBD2	CASSSRTSGETYNEQFF	TGTGCCAGCAGCTCCCGGACTAGCGGGGAGACCTACAATGAGCAGTTCTTC
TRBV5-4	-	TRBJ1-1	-	CASSWPGAVNTEAFF	TGTGCCAGCAGCTGGCCTGGGGCAGTGAACACTGAAGCTTTCTTT
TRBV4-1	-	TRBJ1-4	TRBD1	CASSQVETGVGEKLFF	TGCGCCAGCAGCCAAGTGGAGACAGGGGTAGGCGAAAAACTGTTTTTT
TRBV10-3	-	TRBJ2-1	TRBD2	CAISVRTSGSQYNEQFF	TGTGCCATCAGTGTTAGGACTAGCGGGAGCCAGTACAATGAGCAGTTCTTC
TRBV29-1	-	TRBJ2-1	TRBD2	CSGVPGAGGGLYNEQFF	TGCAGCGGCGTACCGGGGGCGGGAGGAGGGCTTTACAATGAGCAGTTCTTC